The present entry profiles one T cell receptor (beta chain) with its context. The antigen remains unidentified. This specimen comes from a study of cytomegalovirus exposure and HLA in healthy donors. Primers for the PCR totalled 60 Vbeta and 13 Jbeta. Measured with immunoSEQ multiplex PCR; TCRdb has only the in-frame clones, and not every one. Of approximately 73,000 clones in the sample, 55% to 75% were seen once. At sampling all donors were nominally healthy, likely with unrecorded immune exposures. Study-wide results and limits: Most likely, a cluster of highly shared sequence variants arose as a sequencing artifact. In a later analysis, most CMV-associated TCR beta chains appeared HLA-restricted.

The CDR3 runs to 14 residues. Germline V gives CDR1 MDHEN, CDR2 SYDVKM. J was trimmed by 4 bases and V by 8 bases; bases with no gene match: 8. The chain is built from TRBV28 and TRBJ2-1, with 7 bases matching TRBD2. This receptor was taken from a man in his thirties or forties in good health and CMV-seropositive. The sample was PBMCs. Here the CDR3 reads CASQRGGSYNEQFF. Written as DNA, the CDR3 is TGTGCCAGCCAAAGGGGCGGGAGTTACAATGAGCAGTTCTTC.